This T cell receptor (beta chain) originates from a study of T cells in Graves' hyperthyroidism and ophthalmopathy. Study-level results: Most thyroid clonotypes with frequency above 0.001 were detected in blood.

RNA transcripts were the template for amplifying TCR beta CDR3 regions. First-round RT-PCR with HTBI primers amplified the TCR CDR3 region. TCRdb processed the multiplex PCR reads anew with MiXCR; each CDR3 protein has one entry. This sample carries hundreds of thousands of distinct CDR3 sequences, about 20% of them seen once, and the ten largest clones take 45% to 50%. In germline, CDR1 is SGHRS, CDR2 YFSETQ. Trimming took off 3 bases at V and 3 bases at J, with 12 bases between the two ends. The CDR3 is 15 amino acids. This clonotype was seen at least ten times. The antigen is not known. Individuals with ophthalmopathy presented a Clinical Activity Score of at least 3, a NOSPECS grade of at least 4 and a duration under 3 months. Uncontrolled infection, other autoimmune disease, pregnancy or lactation barred patients from enrollment. PBMCs were collected from a roughly 10 ml volume of fresh peripheral blood.

The clonotype originates from a man aged 35 to 55 with Graves' ophthalmopathy. Sequencing was carried out using blood. The V call is TRBV5-1, the J call TRBJ1-4; D is perhaps TRBD1 (5 bases). The CDR3 reads CASSSIGTANEKLFF. DNA of the CDR3: TGCGCCAGCAGCTCCATCGGGACGGCTAATGAAAAACTGTTTTTT.